This T cell receptor (beta chain) stems from a study of T cells after yellow fever vaccination. General study points: The CD4 compartment and the CD8 compartment contained a small share of clonotypes in common. It was a weaker secondary response, yet one that peaked faster, at day 5 versus 15. Post-booster reappearance was seen for most primary-vaccination clones (about 96% CD4, 75% to 90% CD8).

As regards this clonotype: Its antigen is currently unknown.

Germline V lookup: CDR1 DFQATT, CDR2 SNEGSKA (reference sequence). Unmatched junction bases numbered 1, after V lost 6 bases and J lost 8 bases. The CDR3 is made up of 10 amino acids. MiXCR, applied by TCRdb to the 5' RACE reads, yields one record per CDR3 protein. Counted here are 250,000 to 400,000 distinct CDR3 sequences, 3.5% to 4.5% occurring once; the ten biggest clones make up roughly a fifth. The source is a man younger than 35 who received the YFV17D yellow fever vaccine. This sample comprised PBMCs, obtained 15 days after the yellow fever booster vaccination. The chain couples TRBV20-1 to TRBJ2-3; TRBD2 matches at 8 bases. The CDR3 sequence is CSAGGGTQYF. CDR3 DNA sequence: TGCAGTGCCGGGGGGGGTACGCAGTATTTT.